This T cell receptor (beta chain) was documented in a study of blood T cell repertoires in COVID-19. For the study at large: Spain, Italy and the United States supplied samples that represented acute and convalescent COVID-19. Sample material is recorded as cDNA or gDNA derived from T cells, B-cell-depleted T cells, or PBMCs.

In the study's own analysis: Researchers report that nucleated cell counts were estimated from reference gene primer amplification. Here immunoSEQ multiplex PCR was the method, and the copy in TCRdb shows in-frame clones only, minus some. V, J and clone size reflect that table, while D and trimming were determined from the DNA. The sample carries 120,000 to 150,000 clones, more than 80% recorded once. Trimming cost V 0 bases and J 8 bases; bases outside gene matches: 7. CDR1 SGHRS and CDR2 YFSETQ come from the germline V gene. There are 14 residues in the CDR3. The sequenced material came from peripheral blood. The clonotype was recovered from a human donor in a cohort sampled during active COVID-19. The chain links TRBV5-1 to TRBJ1-2, with TRBD1 identical over 7 bases. The CDR3 sequence: CASSLAATGRGYTF. For the CDR3, the DNA is TGCGCCAGCAGCTTGGCCGCGACAGGGCGGGGCTACACCTTC.